These 2 T cell receptor beta chains came from one sample sequenced in a study of blood T cell repertoires in COVID-19. This table comes from immunoSEQ multiplex PCR, and its TCRdb copy is limited to in-frame clones, with some not included. The data show approximately 350,000 clones, around 88% seen once. Sample: peripheral blood. The receptors shown here come from a man aged 30 to 45 with active or convalescent COVID-19.

The chain uses TRBV3-1 (or the pseudogene TRBV3-2) and TRBJ2-7; D perhaps matches TRBD1 (5 bases). Germline V gene sequence: CDR1 LGHDT, CDR2 YNNKEL (reference sequence). Trimming removed 4 bases at V and 3 bases at J, with 7 bases between. The CDR3 has 12 residues. The CDR3 here is CASSPQGYEQYF. As DNA, the CDR3 is TGTGCCAGCAGCCCCCAGGGCTACGAGCAGTACTTC.

The V call is TRBV7-2, the J call TRBJ1-2; 10 positions agree with TRBD1. The CDR3 is 15 amino acids. J was trimmed by 3 bases and V by 5 bases; bases with no gene match: 6. Germline assignment: CDR1 SGHTA and CDR2 FQGNSA. CDR3 coding DNA: TGTGCCAGCAGCGCTACCGGGACAGGGGACTATGGCTACACCTTC. It codes for CASSATGTGDYGYTF.